This T cell receptor (beta chain) was documented in a study of shared clonotypes between healthy human individuals. Background on the study: Used for every donor were three CD4 naive, three CD4 memory, two CD8 naive and one CD8 memory plate.

Positive CCR7 selection of CD45RO-negative cells yielded the naive CD8 cells, and terminally differentiated effector memory CD45RA+ cells were excluded. The study, taken as a whole, reports: Across four donors, naive CD4 shared roughly 5.1%, naive CD8 around 3.8%, memory CD4 about 2.4%, memory CD8 about 0.4%. Clonotypes shared by all four sorted-subset donors had higher generation probabilities than non-shared clonotypes.

Germline assignment: CDR1 SQVTM and CDR2 ANQGSEA. Trimming removed 0 bases at V and 11 bases at J, with 13 bases between. This CDR3 contains 12 residues. TCRdb's table, derived via immunoSEQ multiplex PCR, lists solely in-frame clones and lacks some. The repertoire includes hundreds of thousands of clones, approximately 96% of them detected once, and roughly 0.1% sits in the top ten. As regards this clone: The antigen is unknown.

Sequenced: naive CD8+ T cells sorted from blood. The sequence came from a woman in her thirties in good health. The V and J genes are TRBV29-1 and TRBJ1-1; D remains unclear. This CDR3 is CSVEDWGGRAFF. DNA for the CDR3: TGCAGCGTTGAAGATTGGGGAGGTCGGGCTTTCTTT.